This TCR beta chain was retrieved from a study of T cells in Graves' hyperthyroidism and ophthalmopathy. Germline lookup yields CDR1 MNHNY and CDR2 SVGAGI (reference sequence). CDR3 length equals 15 residues. The trim removed 2 bases at V and 6 bases at J, leaving 5 bases unmatched. The source material, RNA transcripts, was used to amplify TCR beta CDR3 regions. RT-PCR in the first round (using the HTBI primer set) targeted the TCR CDR3. A single record per CDR3 protein comes from TCRdb applying MiXCR to the multiplex PCR reads. This sample has around 450,000 distinct CDR3 sequences, with roughly an eighth found just once.

The TCR originated in a woman between 18 and 30 years old with Graves' hyperthyroidism. The chain has TRBV6-6 and TRBJ1-5, with 9 bases identical to TRBD1. The sequenced material came from blood. The CDR3 region is CASSYAQGASQPQHF. In nucleotides, the CDR3 is TGTGCCAGCAGTTACGCACAGGGGGCAAGTCAGCCCCAGCATTTT.